This TCR beta chain was captured by sequencing in a study of cytomegalovirus exposure and HLA in healthy donors. The CDR3 consists of 18 residues. The ends lost 4 bases at V and 1 base at J; junction bases unmatched: 14. CDR1 is SGHRS, CDR2 YFSETQ, per germline. Researchers ran the PCR with 60 Vbeta and 13 Jbeta primers. Method: immunoSEQ multiplex PCR; TCRdb's copy keeps in-frame clones and lacks some. The sample lists under 200,000 clones, more than 60% occurring once. The chain uses TRBV5-1 and TRBJ2-1, with TRBD2 identical over 7 bases. The TCR sequence derives from a woman aged 45-60 years in good health and CMV-seropositive. Sequencing input: PBMCs. As DNA, the CDR3 is TGCGCCAGCAGCCCCCCTACTGGGGCGGGAGTTTCCTACAATGAGCAGTTCTTC. This codes for CASSPPTGAGVSYNEQFF.